This entry lists 16 T cell receptor beta chains sequenced from one sample in a study of shared clonotypes between healthy human individuals. Naive CD8 cells lacked CD45RO, underwent positive selection for CCR7 and left out terminally differentiated effector memory CD45RA+ cells. Generated by immunoSEQ multiplex PCR, the TCRdb table keeps only in-frame clones and is missing some. The data contain about 2.1 million clones, approximately 92% of them singletons. Sequenced input: naive CD8+ T cells from PBMCs. Receptor source: a man younger than 35 in good health. Some clones in this sample may be carry-over from other donors' samples.

This chain connects TRBV4-3 to TRBJ2-1; D is ambiguous. CDR1 is LGHNA and CDR2 is YSLEER in the germline V gene. The CDR3 consists of 15 residues. Trimming pared 0 bases from V and 3 bases from J, leaving 9 bases between. The CDR3 reads CASSQDLDGYNEQFF. The DNA of the CDR3 is TGCGCCAGCAGCCAAGATCTCGATGGCTACAATGAGCAGTTCTTC.

The chain combines TRBV9 with TRBJ1-2; a weak D match, TRBD1 (6 bases). In germline, CDR1 is SGDLS, CDR2 YYNGEE. V was trimmed by 3 bases and J by 2 bases, leaving 11 bases between them. CDR3 length: 14 amino acids. The CDR3 spells CASSADRLNYGYTF. In nucleotides, the CDR3 is TGTGCCAGCAGCGCCGACAGGCTCAACTATGGCTACACCTTC.

The chain links TRBV9 to TRBJ2-7, with unresolved D. Germline V gives CDR1 SGDLS, CDR2 YYNGEE. The CDR3 sequence is 15 residues long. The V end was cut by 0 bases, the J end by 3 bases, with 13 bases between. CDR3 in amino acids: CASSVEHSDLYEQYF. The CDR3 nucleotides are TGTGCCAGCAGCGTAGAGCATTCCGATCTCTACGAGCAGTACTTC.

J is TRBJ2-1 and V is TRBV27; possibly TRBD1 for D (6 bases). Germline V gene data show CDR1 as MNHEY and CDR2 as SMNVEV (reference sequence). V was pared by 4 bases and J by 4 bases, with 14 bases between. This CDR3 region has 15 residues. The CDR3 is CASSSPGDKYNEQFF. CDR3 bases: TGTGCCAGCAGTTCCCCCGGGGACAAGTACAATGAGCAGTTCTTC.

V and J are TRBV4-1 and TRBJ1-1; TRBD1 matches at 7 bases. Germline V gives CDR1 MGHRA, CDR2 YSYEKL. The CDR3 totals 13 residues. With 8 bases clipped from V and 1 base from J, the junction kept 4 bases outside the gene matches. The chain's CDR3 is CASDEGANTEAFF. For the CDR3, the DNA is TGCGCCAGCGATGAGGGGGCGAACACTGAAGCTTTCTTT.

The gene calls are TRBV29-1 and TRBJ2-1; tentative D call: TRBD1 (6 bases). The germline V gene has CDR1 SQVTM and CDR2 ANQGSEA. The germline V and J ends were trimmed by 0 bases and 3 bases, with 15 bases remaining between them. This CDR3 is 16 amino acids long. DNA of the CDR3: TGCAGCGTTGAAGATCTGGGGGCTGAGTACTACAATGAGCAGTTCTTC. This sequence encodes CSVEDLGAEYYNEQFF.

The chain joins TRBV19 to TRBJ1-4, with 10 positions matching TRBD1. This CDR3 is built from 16 residues. CDR1 and CDR2 from the germline V gene are LNHDA and SQIVND (reference sequence). Trimming took 3 bases from V and 5 from J; bases not matched to a gene: 6. CDR3 coding DNA: TGTGCCAGTAGTATGTTCGCGGGACAGGGGAATGAAAAACTGTTTTTT. It specifies CASSMFAGQGNEKLFF.

This chain joins TRBV29-1 and TRBJ2-5; TRBD2 matches at 10 bases. The V segment lost 6 bases and the J segment 5 bases; nucleotides outside the gene matches: 9. Germline-derived CDR1 and CDR2 are SQVTM and ANQGSEA. The CDR3 is made up of 14 amino acids. CDR3 nucleotides: TGCAGCGTCCTAGCGGGAGTAGTTCGGGAGACCCAGTACTTC. Translated, it gives CSVLAGVVRETQYF.

This clone was seen more than once but under ten times. The chain combines TRBV15 with TRBJ2-3, with D unresolved. V shed 4 bases and J shed 8 bases, with 13 bases lying between them. CDR3 length: 13 residues. Germline CDR1 and CDR2: LNHNV and YYDKDF (reference sequence). CDR3 loop: CATSTSMVGTQYF. The CDR3 bases are TGTGCCACCAGCACCTCTATGGTCGGTACGCAGTATTTT.

Comments on this clone: Within the sample, other DNA sequences also encode this same CDR3. This chain links TRBV2 with TRBJ1-1, with D possibly matching TRBD1 (5 bases). V was cut by 0 bases and J by 0 bases, with 11 bases left in between. This CDR3 spans 16 amino acids. Germline CDR1 is SNHLY and CDR2 is FYNNEI. In DNA form, the CDR3 reads TGTGCCAGCAGTGAAGCGCTAGAGGGGTTGAACACTGAAGCTTTCTTT. It translates to CASSEALEGLNTEAFF.

This chain links TRBV11-2 with TRBJ2-7; possible D gene TRBD1, 5 bases. The CDR3 spans 15 residues. Per germline, CDR1 SGHAT and CDR2 FQNNGV. V lost 1 base and J lost 3, with 13 bases in between. The CDR3 region has the DNA TGTGCCAGCAGCTTAGTCCCTCGACAGTACTACGAGCAGTACTTC. Translated, it gives CASSLVPRQYYEQYF.

The count of this clone is one. This chain uses TRBV28 with TRBJ1-1; TRBD1 aligns across 8 bases. CDR1 is MDHEN and CDR2 is SYDVKM in the germline V gene. The CDR3 spans 19 residues. The V segment lost 4 bases and the J segment 4 bases; nucleotides outside the gene matches: 20. Here the CDR3 reads CASSSPFRGHRELVTEAFF. CDR3 bases: TGTGCCAGCAGTTCACCCTTCAGGGGGCACAGGGAGTTGGTCACTGAAGCTTTCTTT.

The chain is built from TRBV21-1 and TRBJ1-4; the table's D gene call, TRBD1, was not cross checked with the DNA. TRBV21-1 is listed as a pseudogene. This CDR3 region has 14 residues. CDR3 coding DNA: TGTGCCAGCAGCAGACCGGGACAGGTGGAAAAACTGTTTTTT. It is translated as CASSRPGQVEKLFF.

Remarks on this clone: This same CDR3 is encoded by further DNA sequences in the sample. The gene calls are TRBV9 and TRBJ2-3, with 7 bases lining up with TRBD2. V lost 0 bases and J lost 2; bases outside the gene matches: 3. Germline CDR1 reads SGDLS; CDR2 reads YYNGEE. The CDR3 runs 15 residues. The CDR3 nucleotides are TGTGCCAGCAGCGTAGAGGCGGGAGTCACAGATACGCAGTATTTT. Translation: CASSVEAGVTDTQYF.

This chain uses TRBV13 with TRBJ2-7; 8 bases map to TRBD1. CDR1 and CDR2 (germline): PRHDT, FYEKMQ (reference sequence). V trimming: 0 bases; J trimming: 3 bases; junction bases outside the gene matches: 4. The length of the CDR3 is 15 residues. This CDR3 reads CASSLGQGVGYEQYF. The CDR3 coding sequence is TGTGCCAGCAGCTTAGGACAGGGGGTGGGCTACGAGCAGTACTTC.

The V gene is TRBV27, the J gene TRBJ2-7, with 9 bases that match TRBD1. The junction had 5 bases not matched to a gene; V was cut back by 2 bases and J by 6 bases. CDR3 length: 14 residues. Germline assignment: CDR1 MNHEY and CDR2 SMNVEV (reference sequence). The CDR3 DNA sequence: TGTGCCAGCAGTTTAACAACAGGGGGCCGCGAGCAGTACTTC. Protein: CASSLTTGGREQYF.